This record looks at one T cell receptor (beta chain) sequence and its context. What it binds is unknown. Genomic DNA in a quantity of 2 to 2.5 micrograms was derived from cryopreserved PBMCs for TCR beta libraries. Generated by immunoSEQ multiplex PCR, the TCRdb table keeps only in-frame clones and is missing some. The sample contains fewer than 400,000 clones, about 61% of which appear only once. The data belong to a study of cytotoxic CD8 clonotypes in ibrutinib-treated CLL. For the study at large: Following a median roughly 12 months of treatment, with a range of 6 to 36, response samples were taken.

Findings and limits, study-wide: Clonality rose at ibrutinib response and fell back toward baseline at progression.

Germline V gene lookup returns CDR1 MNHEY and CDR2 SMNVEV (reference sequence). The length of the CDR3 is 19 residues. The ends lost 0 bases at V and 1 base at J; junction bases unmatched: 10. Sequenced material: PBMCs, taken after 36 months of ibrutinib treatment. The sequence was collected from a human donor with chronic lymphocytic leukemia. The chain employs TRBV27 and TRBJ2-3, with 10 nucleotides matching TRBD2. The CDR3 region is CASSLSSGRAFGGTDTQYF. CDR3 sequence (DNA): TGTGCCAGCAGTTTATCCAGCGGGAGGGCCTTTGGGGGCACAGATACGCAGTATTTT.